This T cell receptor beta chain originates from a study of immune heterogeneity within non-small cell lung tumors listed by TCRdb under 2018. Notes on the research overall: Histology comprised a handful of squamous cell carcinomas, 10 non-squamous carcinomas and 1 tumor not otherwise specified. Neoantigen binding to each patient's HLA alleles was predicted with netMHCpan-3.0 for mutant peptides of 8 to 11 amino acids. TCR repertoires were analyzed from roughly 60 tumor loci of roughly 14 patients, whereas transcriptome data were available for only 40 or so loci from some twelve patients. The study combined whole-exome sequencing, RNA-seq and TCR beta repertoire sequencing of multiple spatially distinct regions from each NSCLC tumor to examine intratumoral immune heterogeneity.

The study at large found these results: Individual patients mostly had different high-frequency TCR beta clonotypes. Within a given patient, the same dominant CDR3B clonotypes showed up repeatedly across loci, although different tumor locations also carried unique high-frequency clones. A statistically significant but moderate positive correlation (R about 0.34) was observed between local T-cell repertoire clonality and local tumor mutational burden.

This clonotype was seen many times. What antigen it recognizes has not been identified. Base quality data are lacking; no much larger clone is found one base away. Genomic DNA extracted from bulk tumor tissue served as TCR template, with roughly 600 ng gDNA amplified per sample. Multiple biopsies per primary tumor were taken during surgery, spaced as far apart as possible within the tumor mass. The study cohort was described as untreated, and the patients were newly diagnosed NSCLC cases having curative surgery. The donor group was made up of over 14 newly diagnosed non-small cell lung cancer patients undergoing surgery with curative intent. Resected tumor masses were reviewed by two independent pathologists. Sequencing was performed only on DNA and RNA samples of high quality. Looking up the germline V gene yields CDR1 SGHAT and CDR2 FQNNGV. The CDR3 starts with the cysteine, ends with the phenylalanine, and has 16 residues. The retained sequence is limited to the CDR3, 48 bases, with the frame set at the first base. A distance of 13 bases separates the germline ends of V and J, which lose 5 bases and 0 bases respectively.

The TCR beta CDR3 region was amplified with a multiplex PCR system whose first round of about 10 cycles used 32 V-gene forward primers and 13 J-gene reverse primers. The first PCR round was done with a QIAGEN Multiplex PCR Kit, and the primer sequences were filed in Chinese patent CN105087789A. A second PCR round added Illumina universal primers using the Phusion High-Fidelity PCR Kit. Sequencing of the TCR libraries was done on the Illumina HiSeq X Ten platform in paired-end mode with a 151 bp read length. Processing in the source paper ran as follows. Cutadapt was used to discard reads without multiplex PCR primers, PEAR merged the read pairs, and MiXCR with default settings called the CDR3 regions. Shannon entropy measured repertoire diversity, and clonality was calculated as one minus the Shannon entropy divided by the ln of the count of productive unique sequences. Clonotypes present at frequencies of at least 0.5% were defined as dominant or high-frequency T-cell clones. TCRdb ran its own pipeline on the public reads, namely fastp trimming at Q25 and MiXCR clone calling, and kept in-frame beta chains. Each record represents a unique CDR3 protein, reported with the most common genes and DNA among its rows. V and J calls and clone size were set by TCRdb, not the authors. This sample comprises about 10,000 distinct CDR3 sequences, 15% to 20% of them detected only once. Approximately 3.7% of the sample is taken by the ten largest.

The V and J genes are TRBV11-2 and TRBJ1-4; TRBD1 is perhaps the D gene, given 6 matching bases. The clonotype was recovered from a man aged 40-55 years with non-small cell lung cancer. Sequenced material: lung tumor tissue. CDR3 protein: CASSPRQDSTNEKLFF. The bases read TGTGCCAGCAGCCCCCGACAGGATTCAACTAATGAAAAACTGTTTTTT.